Only one count was recorded for the clone carrying this TCR beta chain. Its matching antigen is unknown. The data were produced by immunoSEQ multiplex PCR, yet TCRdb's version contains in-frame clones alone and is incomplete. The sample carries about 27,000 clones, approximately 94% recorded once. The CDR3 loop spans 15 amino acids. Germline lookup yields CDR1 GTSNPN and CDR2 SVGIG (reference sequence). Deletions cut 1 base from V and 2 bases from J, with 12 bases between. This sample was taken from a study of T cell clonotyping in hematopoietic cell transplantation. Findings and caveats of the study: Few recipient clonotypes overlapped donors; over 95% were de novo at given depth.

The V gene is TRBV30, the J gene TRBJ1-5, with D possibly being TRBD1 (5 bases). The sequencing input was peripheral blood mononuclear cells. This clonotype originated in a middle-aged man in good health. Some clones in this sample may be carry-over from other donors' samples. Here the CDR3 DNA reads TGTGCCTGGAGTGCCGGGGGTTGGGGCAATCAGCCCCAGCATTTT. Its translation: CAWSAGGWGNQPQHF.